The entry that follows covers one T cell receptor beta chain sequence. Antigen: not known. This entry is derived from a study of yellow fever vaccine responses in identical twins. Study-wide findings and caveats: Twins' vaccine T cell response reportedly seemed partly convergent, partly personalized.

TCRdb itself ran the RT-PCR reads through MiXCR, one entry per CDR3 protein. The table includes about 23,000 distinct CDR3 sequences, roughly 80% detected once. The CDR3 contains 17 residues. The germline V and J ends were trimmed by 4 bases and 0 bases, with 19 bases remaining between them. From germline, CDR1 is SGHDT and CDR2 YYEEEE. The V gene is TRBV5-6, the J gene TRBJ1-1; the D gene is possibly TRBD1 (5 bases). The specimen was T cells from blood (PBMCs), unsorted or a sorted subset (not recorded which), collected before or after yellow fever vaccination (not recorded which). The TCR sequence derives from a woman between 18 and 29 years old who received the yellow fever vaccine. The DNA for the CDR3 is TGTGCCAGCAGCCGCCGGGACGGATACACTGTGAACACTGAAGCTTTCTTT. This encodes CASSRRDGYTVNTEAFF.